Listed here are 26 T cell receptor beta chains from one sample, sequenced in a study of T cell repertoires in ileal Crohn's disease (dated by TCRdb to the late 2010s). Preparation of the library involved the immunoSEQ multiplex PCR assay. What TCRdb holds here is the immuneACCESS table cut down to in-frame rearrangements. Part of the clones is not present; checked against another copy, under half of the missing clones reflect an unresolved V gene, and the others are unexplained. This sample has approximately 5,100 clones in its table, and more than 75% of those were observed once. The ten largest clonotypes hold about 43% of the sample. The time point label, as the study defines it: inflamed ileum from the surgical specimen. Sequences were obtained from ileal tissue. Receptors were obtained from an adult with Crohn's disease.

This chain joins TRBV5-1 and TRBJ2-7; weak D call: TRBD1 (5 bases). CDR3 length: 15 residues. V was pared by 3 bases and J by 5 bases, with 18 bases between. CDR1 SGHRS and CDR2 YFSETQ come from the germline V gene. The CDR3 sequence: CASSYFGAPSDEQYF. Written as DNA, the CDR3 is TGCGCCAGCAGCTACTTTGGGGCACCGAGCGACGAGCAGTACTTC.

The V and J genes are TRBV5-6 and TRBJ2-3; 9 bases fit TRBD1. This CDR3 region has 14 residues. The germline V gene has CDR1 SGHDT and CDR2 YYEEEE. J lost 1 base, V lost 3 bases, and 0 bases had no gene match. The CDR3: CASSWTGGTDTQYF. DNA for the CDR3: TGTGCCAGCAGCTGGACAGGGGGCACAGATACGCAGTATTTT. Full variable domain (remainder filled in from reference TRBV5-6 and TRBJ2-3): DAGVTQSPTHLIKTRGQQVTLRCSPKSGHDTVSWYQQALGQGPQFIFQYYEEEERQRGNFPDRFSGHQFPNYSSELNVNALLLGDSALYLCASSWTGGTDTQYFGPGTRLTVL.

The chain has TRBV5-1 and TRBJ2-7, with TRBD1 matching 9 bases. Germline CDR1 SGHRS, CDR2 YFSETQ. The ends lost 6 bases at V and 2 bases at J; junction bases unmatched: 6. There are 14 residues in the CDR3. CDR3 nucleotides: TGCGCCAGCACCCCGACAGGGGGTACCTACGAGCAGTACTTC. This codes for CASTPTGGTYEQYF.

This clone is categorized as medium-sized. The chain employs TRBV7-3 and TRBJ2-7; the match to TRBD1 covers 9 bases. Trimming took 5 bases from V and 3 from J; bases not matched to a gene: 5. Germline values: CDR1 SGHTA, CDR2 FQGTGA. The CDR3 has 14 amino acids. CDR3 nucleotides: TGTGCCAGCAGCCCGGTGGGACAGGGCTACGAGCAGTACTTC. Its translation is CASSPVGQGYEQYF.

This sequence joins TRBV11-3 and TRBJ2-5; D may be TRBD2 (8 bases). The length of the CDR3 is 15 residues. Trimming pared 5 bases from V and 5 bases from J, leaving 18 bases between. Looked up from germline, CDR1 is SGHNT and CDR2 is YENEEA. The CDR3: CASSQGGAGAETQYF. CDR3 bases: TGTGCCAGCAGCCAGGGGGGAGCGGGGGCGGAGACCCAGTACTTC.

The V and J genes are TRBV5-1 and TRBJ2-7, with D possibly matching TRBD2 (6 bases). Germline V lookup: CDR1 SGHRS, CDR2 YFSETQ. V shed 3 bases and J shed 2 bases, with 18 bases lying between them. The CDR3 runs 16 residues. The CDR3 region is CASSSMNGGSPYEQYF. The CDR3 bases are TGCGCCAGCAGCTCAATGAACGGGGGTTCCCCCTACGAGCAGTACTTC. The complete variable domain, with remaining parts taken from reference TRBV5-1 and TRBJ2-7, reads KAGVTQTPRYLIKTRGQQVTLSCSPISGHRSVSWYQQTPGQGLQFLFEYFSETQRNKGNFPGRFSGRQFSNSRSEMNVSTLELGDSALYLCASSSMNGGSPYEQYFGPGTRLTVT.

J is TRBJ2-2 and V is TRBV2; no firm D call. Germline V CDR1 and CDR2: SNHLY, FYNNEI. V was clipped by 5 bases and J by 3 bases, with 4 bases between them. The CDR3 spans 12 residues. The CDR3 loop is CASSRDTGELFF. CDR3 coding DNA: TGTGCCAGCAGTCGAGACACCGGGGAGCTGTTTTTT.

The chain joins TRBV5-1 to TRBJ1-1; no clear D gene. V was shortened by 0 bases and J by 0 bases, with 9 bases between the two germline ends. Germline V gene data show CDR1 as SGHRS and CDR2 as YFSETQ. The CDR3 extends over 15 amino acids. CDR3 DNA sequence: TGCGCCAGCAGCTTGGGACGGACCCTGAACACTGAAGCTTTCTTT. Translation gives CASSLGRTLNTEAFF.

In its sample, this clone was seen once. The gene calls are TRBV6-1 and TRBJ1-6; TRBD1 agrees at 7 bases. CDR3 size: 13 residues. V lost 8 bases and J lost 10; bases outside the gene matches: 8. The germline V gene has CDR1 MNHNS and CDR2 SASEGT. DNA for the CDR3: TGTGCCAGCGGCGGACAGGTTCGGTCACCCCTCCACTTT. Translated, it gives CASGGQVRSPLHF.

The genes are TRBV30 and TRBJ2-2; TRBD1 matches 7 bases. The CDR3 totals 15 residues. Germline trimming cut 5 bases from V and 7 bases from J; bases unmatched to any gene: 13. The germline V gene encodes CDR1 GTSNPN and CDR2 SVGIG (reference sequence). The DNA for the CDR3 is TGTGCCTGGCGAAAAACAGGGGAAGTCCGCGGGGAGCTGTTTTTT. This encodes CAWRKTGEVRGELFF.

In nucleotides, the CDR3 is TGTGCCAGCAGCTCAACAGGATCTGGGGCCAACGTCCTGACTTTC. As protein: CASSSTGSGANVLTF. The chain carries TRBV7-3 and TRBJ2-6; possibly TRBD1 for D (5 bases). Germline CDR1 SGHTA, CDR2 FQGTGA. The CDR3 runs to 15 residues. The V and J ends lost 4 bases and 1 base respectively, with 8 bases between them.

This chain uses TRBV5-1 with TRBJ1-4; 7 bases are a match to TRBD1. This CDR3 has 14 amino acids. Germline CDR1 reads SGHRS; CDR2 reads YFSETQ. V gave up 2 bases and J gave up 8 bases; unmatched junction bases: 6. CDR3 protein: CASSLGQGEEKLFF. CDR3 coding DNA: TGCGCCAGCAGCTTAGGTCAGGGGGAAGAAAAACTGTTTTTT.

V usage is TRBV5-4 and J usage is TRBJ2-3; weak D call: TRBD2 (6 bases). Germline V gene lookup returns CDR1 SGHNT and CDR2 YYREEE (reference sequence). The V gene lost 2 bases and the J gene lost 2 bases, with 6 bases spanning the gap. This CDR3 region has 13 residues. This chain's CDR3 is CASSLLATDTQYF. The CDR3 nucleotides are TGTGCCAGCAGCTTACTAGCCACAGATACGCAGTATTTT.

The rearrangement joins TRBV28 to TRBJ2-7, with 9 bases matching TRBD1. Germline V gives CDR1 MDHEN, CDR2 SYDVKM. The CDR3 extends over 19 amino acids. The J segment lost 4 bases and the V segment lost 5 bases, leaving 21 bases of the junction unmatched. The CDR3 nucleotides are TGTGCCAGCAGTGGAACCGGGACAGGGAAGATACTGGGGCAATACGAGCAGTACTTC. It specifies CASSGTGTGKILGQYEQYF.

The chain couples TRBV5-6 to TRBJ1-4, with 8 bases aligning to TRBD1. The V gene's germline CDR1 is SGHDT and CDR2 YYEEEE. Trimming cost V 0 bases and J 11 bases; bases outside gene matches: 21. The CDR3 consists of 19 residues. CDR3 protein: CASSLGAPGTGLGLGKLFF. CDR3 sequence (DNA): TGTGCCAGCAGCTTGGGGGCTCCCGGGACAGGCTTGGGATTGGGGAAACTGTTTTTT.

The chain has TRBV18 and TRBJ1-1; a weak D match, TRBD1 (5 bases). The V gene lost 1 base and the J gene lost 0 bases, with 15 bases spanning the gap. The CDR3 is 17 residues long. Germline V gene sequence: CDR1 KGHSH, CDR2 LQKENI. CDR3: CASSPRGPGNVNTEAFF. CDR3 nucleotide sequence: TGTGCCAGCTCACCACGGGGTCCAGGGAACGTGAACACTGAAGCTTTCTTT.

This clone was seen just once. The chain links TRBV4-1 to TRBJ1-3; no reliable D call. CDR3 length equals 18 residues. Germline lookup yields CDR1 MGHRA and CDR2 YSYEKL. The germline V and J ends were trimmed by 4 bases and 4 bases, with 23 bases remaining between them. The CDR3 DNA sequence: TGCGCCAGCAGCCGAGCGCCGATAACTCCGAATCTGGGAAACACCATATATTTT. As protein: CASSRAPITPNLGNTIYF.

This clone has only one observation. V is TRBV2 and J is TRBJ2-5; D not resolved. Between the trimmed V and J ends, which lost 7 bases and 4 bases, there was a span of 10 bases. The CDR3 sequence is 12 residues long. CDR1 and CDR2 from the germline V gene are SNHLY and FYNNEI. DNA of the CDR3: TGTGCCAGCACGGAAGCCCGAGAGACCCAGTACTTC. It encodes CASTEARETQYF.

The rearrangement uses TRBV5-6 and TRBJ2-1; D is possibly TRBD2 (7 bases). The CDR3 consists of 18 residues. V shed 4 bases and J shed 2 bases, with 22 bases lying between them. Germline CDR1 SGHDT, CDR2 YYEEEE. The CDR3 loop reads CASSGASGGRVTYNEQFF. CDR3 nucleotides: TGTGCCAGCAGCGGAGCCTCCGGGGGGCGAGTAACCTACAATGAGCAGTTCTTC.

The CDR3 DNA reads TGTGCCAGCAGCCCGCCGTTACGTAAGGCAGGGACTGGAAACACCATATATTTT. Its translation: CASSPPLRKAGTGNTIYF. The chain joins TRBV7-6 to TRBJ1-3; perhaps TRBD1 as D (5 bases). This CDR3 has 18 amino acids. Trimming shortened V by 5 bases and J by 2 bases, and 22 bases separated the two germline ends. Germline V CDR1 and CDR2: SGHVS, FNYEAQ.

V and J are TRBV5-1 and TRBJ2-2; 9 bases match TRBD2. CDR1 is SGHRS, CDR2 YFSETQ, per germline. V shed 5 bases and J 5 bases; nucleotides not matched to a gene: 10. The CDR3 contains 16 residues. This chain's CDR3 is CASSTFSGGRTGELFF. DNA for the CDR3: TGCGCCAGCAGTACTTTTAGCGGGGGAAGGACCGGGGAGCTGTTTTTT.

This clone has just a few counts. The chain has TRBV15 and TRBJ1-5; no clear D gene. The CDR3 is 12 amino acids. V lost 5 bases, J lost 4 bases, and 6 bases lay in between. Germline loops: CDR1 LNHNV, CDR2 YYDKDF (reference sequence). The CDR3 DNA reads TGTGCCACCAGCGGAGGAAATCAGCCCCAGCATTTT. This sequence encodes CATSGGNQPQHF.

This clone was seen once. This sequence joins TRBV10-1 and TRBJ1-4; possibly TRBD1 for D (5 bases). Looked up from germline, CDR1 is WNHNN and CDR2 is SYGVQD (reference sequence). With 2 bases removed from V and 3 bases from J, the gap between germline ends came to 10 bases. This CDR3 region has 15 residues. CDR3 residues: CASSEMAGPNEKLFF. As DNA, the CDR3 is TGCGCCAGCAGTGAGATGGCAGGGCCTAATGAAAAACTGTTTTTT.

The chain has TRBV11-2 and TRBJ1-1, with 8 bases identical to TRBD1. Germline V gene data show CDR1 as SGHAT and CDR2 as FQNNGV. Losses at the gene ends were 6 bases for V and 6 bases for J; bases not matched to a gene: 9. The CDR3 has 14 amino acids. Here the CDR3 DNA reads TGTGCCAGCAGAATACCGGGACAGGCCCCTGAAGCTTTCTTT. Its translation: CASRIPGQAPEAFF.

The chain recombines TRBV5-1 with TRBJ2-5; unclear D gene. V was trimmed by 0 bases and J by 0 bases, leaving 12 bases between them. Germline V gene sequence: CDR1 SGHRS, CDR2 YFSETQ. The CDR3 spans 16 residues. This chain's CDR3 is CASSLGTVLDQETQYF. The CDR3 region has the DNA TGCGCCAGCAGCTTGGGGACGGTCCTCGACCAAGAGACCCAGTACTTC. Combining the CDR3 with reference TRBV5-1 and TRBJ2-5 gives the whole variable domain KAGVTQTPRYLIKTRGQQVTLSCSPISGHRSVSWYQQTPGQGLQFLFEYFSETQRNKGNFPGRFSGRQFSNSRSEMNVSTLELGDSALYLCASSLGTVLDQETQYFGPGTRLLVL.

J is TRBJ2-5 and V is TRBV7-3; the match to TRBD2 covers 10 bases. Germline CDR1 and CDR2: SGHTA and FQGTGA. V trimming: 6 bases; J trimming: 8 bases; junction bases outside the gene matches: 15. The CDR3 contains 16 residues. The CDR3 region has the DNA TGTGCCAGCAGTCTTAATAGCGGGGGGACCCGAGGAACCCAGTACTTC. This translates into CASSLNSGGTRGTQYF.